This is a list of T cell receptor beta chains from one sample in a study of T cells expressing NK-cell markers. TCRdb reprocessed the 5' RACE reads and stores each CDR3 protein as one record, lacking DNA. Here the sample table reports hundreds of thousands of distinct CDR3 sequences. Material: blood T cells: a sorted CD56 or NKG2C T cell subset, CD4+ or CD8+ T cells, or bulk PBMC T cells (not recorded which). The receptors come from a woman aged 18 to 69 in good health. CDR3s include the opening cysteine and the closing phenylalanine or tryptophan. The order of the fields is V gene, J gene, CDR3 protein.

TRBV25-1	TRBJ2-7	CASSEWAVGDEQYF
TRBV20-1	TRBJ2-3	CSARTGDRSTDTQYF
TRBV6-5	TRBJ2-5	CASSYSGLETQYF
TRBV28	TRBJ2-1	CASSSVGDRGYNEQFF
TRBV27	TRBJ2-1	CASSPRPPGDEQFF
TRBV4-1	TRBJ2-3	CASSQVGRVPGTQYF
TRBV30	TRBJ2-3	CAWSGSLSTDTQYF
TRBV7-9	TRBJ2-5	CASSPLGQTQYF
TRBV27	TRBJ2-3	CASGRTSATPDTQYF
TRBV7-2	TRBJ1-2	CASSLDYRARGYTF
TRBV12-3/TRBV12-4	TRBJ2-1	CASSTTPGPMGEQFF
TRBV5-1	TRBJ2-2	CASSLKYTGELFF
TRBV30	TRBJ1-1	CAWNLGGTEAFF
TRBV4-3	TRBJ2-5	CASSQDLRRTQYF
TRBV20-1	TRBJ1-2	CSARVRGIPFYGYTF
TRBV6-5	TRBJ2-7	CASSYSTGLEQYF
TRBV4-3	TRBJ2-4	CASSQDMDPVRKNIQYF
TRBV7-8	TRBJ1-2	CASSLAWGLPGANYGYTF
TRBV30	TRBJ2-3	CASEGTIYTDTQYF
TRBV7-6	TRBJ2-5	CASSLASGRETQYF
TRBV4-3	TRBJ2-4	CASSQSVAGGPKNIQYF
TRBV12-3/TRBV12-4	TRBJ1-1	CASNKPGHQLNTEAFF
TRBV24-1	TRBJ2-1	CATSDLDWGEQFF
TRBV7-9	TRBJ2-3	CASSQRTGTDTQYF
TRBV20-1	TRBJ2-1	CSARDPLETAGGPWGRNEQFF
TRBV5-1	TRBJ1-1	CASSLEGANTEAFF